One and the same sample provided the 20 T cell receptor beta chains below, sequenced in a study of T cells in tuberculosis. Time point described: new active TB diagnosis, blood taken before or within 7 days of starting treatment. Only in-frame clones appear in the TCRdb table, and some are missing; sequencing was by immunoSEQ multiplex PCR. This table has under 40,000 clones, about 84% appearing once. The sequencing used PBMCs, collected at tuberculosis diagnosis. The receptors stem from an adult with tuberculosis.

In its sample, this clone is medium-sized. This chain uses TRBV9 with TRBJ1-1, with 8 bases that match TRBD1. Germline-derived CDR1 and CDR2 are SGDLS and YYNGEE. The ends lost 3 bases at V and 3 bases at J; junction bases unmatched: 10. There are 16 residues in the CDR3. In DNA, the CDR3 is TGTGCCAGCAGCGCCTTGACAGGGGCCCTTGACACTGAAGCTTTCTTT. This gives the protein CASSALTGALDTEAFF.

This chain joins TRBV10-3 and TRBJ1-1; TRBD1 is a possible D gene (6 bases). This CDR3 region has 14 residues. V was shortened by 6 bases and J by 5 bases, with 16 bases between the two germline ends. From germline, CDR1 is ENHRY and CDR2 SYGVKD. CDR3 in DNA: TGTGCCATCAGCGTCGACAGGACTGGGACTGAAGCTTTCTTT. This translates into CAISVDRTGTEAFF.

The chain uses TRBV30 and TRBJ1-4, with D perhaps TRBD1 (6 bases). This CDR3 spans 14 amino acids. Germline V CDR1 and CDR2: GTSNPN, SVGIG (reference sequence). The ends were cut back, 3 bases at V and 0 bases at J, with 8 bases in the middle. CDR3 in DNA: TGTGCCTGGAGACAGGGTGCAACTAATGAAAAACTGTTTTTT. As protein: CAWRQGATNEKLFF.

The J gene is TRBJ1-3, the V gene TRBV7-9; D is unresolved. V was trimmed by 3 bases and J by 0 bases, leaving 15 bases between them. CDR1 SEHNR and CDR2 FQNEAQ come from the germline V gene (reference sequence). CDR3 length: 17 amino acids. The CDR3 loop reads CASSLGSRIFSGNTIYF. The CDR3 DNA reads as TGTGCCAGCAGCTTGGGGAGCAGGATTTTCTCTGGAAACACCATATATTTT.

The rearrangement uses TRBV29-1 and TRBJ2-1; perhaps TRBD1 as D (6 bases). The CDR3 extends over 11 amino acids. Trimming stripped 4 bases from V and 10 bases from J, with 11 bases between. Per germline, CDR1 SQVTM and CDR2 ANQGSEA. CDR3 protein: CSVVRGGEQFF. The CDR3 DNA sequence: TGCAGCGTTGTCAGGGGTGGGGAGCAGTTCTTC.

V is TRBV5-1 and J is TRBJ1-5, with 7 bases identical to TRBD1. Per the germline V gene, CDR1 is SGHRS and CDR2 is YFSETQ. J lost 5 bases, V lost 0 bases, and 14 bases had no gene match. CDR3 length equals 18 residues. This CDR3 is CASSLARQGPHRDQPQHF. Written as DNA, the CDR3 is TGCGCCAGCAGCTTGGCGAGACAGGGTCCTCATCGGGATCAGCCCCAGCATTTT.

The CDR3 DNA is TGTGCCAGCAGCCGACCCAGGGGGTTCTACGAGCAGTACTTC. Amino acid sequence: CASSRPRGFYEQYF. The chain has TRBV7-9 and TRBJ2-7; 7 nucleotides match TRBD1. Trimming took 5 bases from V and 3 from J; bases not matched to a gene: 7. Germline V gene data show CDR1 as SEHNR and CDR2 as FQNEAQ (reference sequence). This CDR3 has 14 amino acids.

This clone was picked up a small number of times. Within the sample, other DNA sequences also encode this same CDR3. The chain is built from TRBV29-1 and TRBJ2-7, with a tentative D call TRBD1 (5 bases). The germline V gene encodes CDR1 SQVTM and CDR2 ANQGSEA. Trimming cost V 4 bases and J 2 bases, with 9 bases left between them. The CDR3 has 12 amino acids. CDR3 region: CSVGFRAYEQYF. Here the CDR3 DNA reads TGCAGCGTTGGGTTCAGGGCCTACGAGCAGTACTTC.

As DNA, the CDR3 is TGTGCCAGCAGCGCCCTTCTAGCGGGAATCGAGCAGTTCTTC. Translating it yields CASSALLAGIEQFF. This chain joins TRBV9 and TRBJ2-1; the match to TRBD2 covers 9 bases. This CDR3 has 14 amino acids. Germline V gene sequence: CDR1 SGDLS, CDR2 YYNGEE. After removal of 3 bases from V and 10 bases from J, the junction contained 8 bases not matched to a gene.

V is TRBV28 and J is TRBJ1-5; 8 positions agree with TRBD1. This CDR3 has 15 amino acids. Germline assignment: CDR1 MDHEN and CDR2 SYDVKM. V lost 5 bases and J lost 4; bases outside the gene matches: 7. DNA of the CDR3: TGTGCCAGCAGTACCGGACAGGGTGGTAATCAGCCCCAGCATTTT. Protein product: CASSTGQGGNQPQHF.

For the CDR3, the DNA is TGTGCCAGCAGTACTGGTCGCTCCTACAATGAGCAGTTCTTC. Translated, it gives CASSTGRSYNEQFF. The rearrangement links TRBV6-5 to TRBJ2-1; D gene ambiguous. This CDR3 contains 14 residues. Trimming stripped 5 bases from V and 0 bases from J, with 8 bases between. CDR1 MNHEY and CDR2 SVGAGI come from the germline V gene.

The chain has TRBV13 and TRBJ1-4; D is ambiguous. Trimming stripped 7 bases from V and 6 bases from J, with 30 bases between. The CDR3 is made up of 19 amino acids. The germline V gene has CDR1 PRHDT and CDR2 FYEKMQ (reference sequence). CDR3 sequence reads: CASKVIGRRYSRGDEKLFF. In DNA, the CDR3 is TGTGCCAGCAAAGTCATCGGACGTAGATACAGCCGGGGAGATGAAAAACTGTTTTTT.

The genes are TRBV2 and TRBJ2-6, with D tentatively TRBD1 (5 bases). Trimming stripped 5 bases from V and 2 bases from J, with 10 bases between. Germline CDR1 SNHLY, CDR2 FYNNEI. The CDR3 runs 15 residues. The chain's CDR3 is CASSPTGAGANVLTF. Here the CDR3 DNA reads TGTGCCAGCAGTCCCACAGGTGCTGGGGCCAACGTCCTGACTTTC. Variable domain in full (rest from reference TRBV2 and TRBJ2-6): EPEVTQTPSHQVTQMGQEVILRCVPISNHLYFYWYRQILGQKVEFLVSFYNNEISEKSEIFDDQFSVERPDGSNFTLKIRSTKLEDSAMYFCASSPTGAGANVLTFGAGSRLTVL.

The chain employs TRBV18 and TRBJ2-7; 12 bases are shared with TRBD2. With V trimmed by 3 bases and J by 6 bases, 9 bases remained unmatched. Germline CDR1 and CDR2: KGHSH and LQKENI. The CDR3 is 16 residues long. The DNA for the CDR3 is TGTGCCAGCTCACCGAGTCTAGCGGGGGGGGACCCCGAGCAGTACTTC. This codes for CASSPSLAGGDPEQYF.

This clone was counted between two and nine times. This chain joins TRBV19 and TRBJ1-1; TRBD1 agrees at 7 bases. With V trimmed by 0 bases and J by 12 bases, 7 bases remained unmatched. Germline-derived CDR1 and CDR2 are LNHDA and SQIVND (reference sequence). This CDR3 spans 13 amino acids. The CDR3 coding sequence is TGTGCCAGTAGTATAGACACAGGGGTTGGGACTTTCTTT. Translating it yields CASSIDTGVGTFF.

The gene calls are TRBV2 and TRBJ1-2, with D possibly being TRBD1 (6 bases). The germline gives CDR1 SNHLY, CDR2 FYNNEI. Trimming cost V 4 bases and J 2 bases, with 11 bases left between them. The CDR3 is made up of 14 amino acids. The CDR3 here is CASSVGGRNYGYTF. CDR3 bases: TGTGCCAGCAGTGTCGGGGGGCGCAACTATGGCTACACCTTC.

This clone appeared once. The rearrangement joins TRBV5-1 to TRBJ2-5; 13 bases are a match to TRBD2. The germline gives CDR1 SGHRS, CDR2 YFSETQ. The CDR3 sequence is 16 residues long. V lost 1 base and J lost 5; bases outside the gene matches: 5. CDR3 loop: CASSLRTSGSGETQYF. CDR3 nucleotides: TGCGCCAGCAGCTTGCGGACTAGCGGGAGTGGGGAGACCCAGTACTTC. The full variable domain, rest sourced from reference TRBV5-1 and TRBJ2-5, is KAGVTQTPRYLIKTRGQQVTLSCSPISGHRSVSWYQQTPGQGLQFLFEYFSETQRNKGNFPGRFSGRQFSNSRSEMNVSTLELGDSALYLCASSLRTSGSGETQYFGPGTRLLVL.

The rearrangement links TRBV7-9 to TRBJ1-1; TRBD1 matches 9 bases. The CDR3 runs 16 residues. V dropped 5 bases and J dropped 0; count of bases not matched to a gene: 7. Germline CDR1 SEHNR, CDR2 FQNEAQ (reference sequence). As DNA, the CDR3 is TGTGCCAGCAGCCGTCCCGGGACAGGGTTGAACACTGAAGCTTTCTTT. Its protein product is CASSRPGTGLNTEAFF.

The J gene is TRBJ2-7, the V gene TRBV6-4; 9 positions agree with TRBD2. The trim removed 3 bases at V and 2 bases at J, leaving 8 bases unmatched. CDR3 length: 16 amino acids. CDR1 and CDR2 (germline): MRHNA, SNTAGT. CDR3 residues: CASSESPSGKTYEQYF. DNA for the CDR3: TGTGCCAGCAGTGAATCCCCTAGCGGGAAAACCTACGAGCAGTACTTC.

The V call is TRBV29-1, the J call TRBJ1-1; 9 positions match TRBD1. After removal of 7 bases from V and 6 bases from J, the junction contained 9 bases not matched to a gene. The CDR3 extends over 13 amino acids. Germline lookup yields CDR1 SQVTM and CDR2 ANQGSEA. The CDR3 loop is CSASRDRDSEAFF. Here the CDR3 DNA reads TGCAGCGCCTCCCGGGACAGGGATTCTGAAGCTTTCTTT.